The clone carrying this TCR beta chain was detected only a few times. The data were taken from a study of T cells after yellow fever vaccination. Study overall: The fractions with low cell numbers were processed using SMART-Seq v4 Ultra Low Input. Study-level points and caveats: Post-booster reappearance was seen for most primary-vaccination clones (nearly 97% CD4, around 91% CD8). High-abundance clonotypes from the bulk population could contaminate FACS-sorted repertoires. Weaker, the secondary response had a peak occurring faster, on day 5 versus 15.

TCRdb re-called the 5' RACE reads with MiXCR, one entry per CDR3 protein. The table records about 85,000 distinct CDR3 sequences, about 14% of them present only once. V was clipped by 4 bases and J by 1 base, with 13 bases between them. Germline V gene sequence: CDR1 MGHRA, CDR2 YSYEKL. The length of the CDR3 is 15 residues. Sequenced material: CD8+ T cells not binding an NS4B(214-222) dextramer, sorted from PBMCs, taken 21 days after the first yellow fever vaccination. V gene TRBV4-1 combines with J gene TRBJ2-5, with D tentatively TRBD1 (6 bases). The sequence came from a young man who received the YFV17D yellow fever vaccine. The CDR3 sequence: CASSPFRGIQETQYF. DNA for the CDR3: TGCGCCAGCAGCCCCTTTAGGGGGATCCAAGAGACCCAGTACTTC.